This entry describes one TCR beta chain. Generated by immunoSEQ multiplex PCR, the TCRdb table keeps only in-frame clones and is missing some. The sample lists some 200,000 clones, approximately 83% occurring once. The V end lost 6 bases, the J end lost 9 bases, and 15 bases lay between the germline ends. The germline CDR1 and CDR2 sequences are SGHDT and YYEEEE. The CDR3 loop spans 13 amino acids. The data belong to a study of blood T cell repertoires in COVID-19. The chain combines TRBV5-6 with TRBJ2-2, with a possible D match to TRBD2 (6 bases). This clonotype was obtained from a man in his forties who had recovered from COVID-19. The sequencing input was PBMCs or T cells enriched from blood (not recorded which). DNA for the CDR3: TGTGCCAGCATCCGGTACCGGGGGAGGGAGCTGTTTTTT. The encoded protein is CASIRYRGRELFF.